This T cell receptor (beta chain) was sequenced for a study of CD8 T cells in Susac syndrome. CDR3 length equals 10 residues. Looked up from germline, CDR1 is KGHDR and CDR2 is SFDVKD. Trimming took off 7 bases at V and 10 bases at J, with 4 bases between the two ends. The RNA input was about 0.5 to 1 ug, and it was reverse transcribed with random hexamers. TCRdb called the immunoSEQ multiplex PCR reads again in MiXCR, with one record for every CDR3 protein. The table has some 130,000 distinct CDR3 sequences, approximately 94% seen once. This chain joins TRBV24-1 and TRBJ1-6; D remains ambiguous. Material: CD4+ T cells from PBMCs. The source is a human donor with multiple sclerosis. The CDR3: CATSGSPLHF. CDR3 in DNA: TGTGCCACCAGCGGGTCACCCCTCCACTTT.